Below, one T cell receptor (beta chain) is given with its context. Its antigen is not identified. This specimen comes from a study of cytomegalovirus exposure and HLA in healthy donors. The germline V gene encodes CDR1 WNHNN and CDR2 SYGVQD (reference sequence). The CDR3 runs 13 residues. With 4 bases removed from V and 8 bases from J, the gap between germline ends came to 14 bases. Study-level points and caveats: Most TCR sequences were uncommon, yet certain public TCRs appeared in many donors. With later analysis, a missense DCLRE1C variant became linked to TCR beta V- and J-gene trimming. An analysis that was carried out later associated 15,000 to 20,000 TCR beta sequences with HLA alleles at 0.05 false discovery rate.

The PCR used 60 Vbeta and 13 Jbeta primers. Here immunoSEQ multiplex PCR was the method, and the copy in TCRdb shows in-frame clones only, minus some. The table lists about 160,000 clones, around four fifths of them singletons. The material sequenced was PBMCs. The chain joins TRBV10-1 to TRBJ1-2; the D gene is possibly TRBD1 (6 bases). The receptor was isolated from a woman between 50 and 59 years old in good health and CMV-seronegative. DNA for the CDR3: TGCGCCAGCAGTGGTAACAGGGTTGGAGGCTACACCTTC. This encodes CASSGNRVGGYTF.